This T cell receptor (beta chain) was recorded in a study of CD8 T cells in ankylosing spondylitis. As for this clonotype: Its antigen remains unidentified.

Libraries of TCR beta came from quantitative 5'-RACE with molecular barcodes. Using its own MiXCR run on the 5' RACE reads, TCRdb lists one record per CDR3 protein. The sample contains under 200,000 distinct CDR3 sequences, around 10% of which appear only once. Losses at the gene ends were 4 bases for V and 5 bases for J; bases not matched to a gene: 4. The CDR3 is 13 amino acids. Germline CDR1 is SQVTM and CDR2 is ANQGSEA. Broader study findings: Clones linked to the disease showed a CD8+ phenotype. They occurred at relatively low frequencies in peripheral blood.

The V gene is TRBV29-1, the J gene TRBJ2-7, with 11 bases fitting TRBD1. The sample was blood, either unsorted or a sorted T cell fraction (not recorded which). The receptor was isolated from a male donor with ankylosing spondylitis or in good health (not recorded which). CDR3 protein: CSVVGDRGDEQYF. CDR3 in DNA: TGCAGCGTTGTGGGGGACAGGGGGGACGAGCAGTACTTC.